Shown below are 7 T cell receptor beta chains from a single sample sequenced in a study of blood T cells in healthy people across ages. Alongside a J-beta primer mix, a sample-barcoded 5' primer served in a second PCR lasting roughly 7 to 11 cycles. In TCRdb, the 5' RACE reads were re-called with MiXCR into one record per CDR3 protein. The profile shows about 670,000 distinct CDR3 sequences, approximately 52% of them singletons. Sequencing was done on a sample of blood. These receptors were taken from a woman older than 75 in good health.

The rearrangement uses TRBV20-1 and TRBJ2-3, with D unclear. The CDR3 loop spans 18 amino acids. V was cut by 5 bases and J by 6 bases, with 30 bases left in between. Germline values: CDR1 DFQATT, CDR2 SNEGSKA (reference sequence). DNA of the CDR3: TGCAGTGCTCCAACAGAGTCCTCTAGACTGGCCGTTAGGGATACGCAGTATTTT. Translated: CSAPTESSRLAVRDTQYF.

The chain links TRBV11-2 to TRBJ1-2; 8 bases align to TRBD1. Germline V gene lookup returns CDR1 SGHAT and CDR2 FQNNGV. Trimming removed 3 bases from V and 8 bases from J; junction bases left unmatched: 5. The length of the CDR3 is 13 residues. The CDR3, as DNA: TGTGCCAGCAGCTTTCCAGGGGGCGAGGGCTACACCTTC. Its translation: CASSFPGGEGYTF.

At least ten counts were recorded for this clonotype. This chain links TRBV18 with TRBJ2-4, with 8 bases matching TRBD2. Germline lookup yields CDR1 KGHSH and CDR2 LQKENI. V lost 3 bases to trimming and J lost 6 bases; unmatched junction nucleotides: 4. The CDR3 sequence is 14 residues long. CDR3 sequence: CASSPAGGVNIQYF. The CDR3 DNA reads as TGTGCCAGCTCACCTGCGGGAGGCGTAAACATTCAGTACTTC.

This clonotype was observed many times. The V gene is TRBV5-4, the J gene TRBJ1-1, with 9 positions matching TRBD1. The V gene's germline CDR1 is SGHNT and CDR2 YYREEE (reference sequence). The CDR3 spans 15 residues. V was pared by 9 bases and J by 0 bases, with 9 bases of the junction left unmatched. The CDR3 region has the DNA TGTGCCACCCCCGGGACAGGGAACATGAACACTGAAGCTTTCTTT. Translation: CATPGTGNMNTEAFF.

For this clonotype: Being one base from a much bigger clone, this may be a read error. The chain employs TRBV20-1 and TRBJ2-1; possibly TRBD1 for D (5 bases). The V gene's germline CDR1 is DFQATT and CDR2 SNEGSKA (reference sequence). This CDR3 contains 14 residues. Trimming pared 0 bases from V and 13 bases from J, leaving 19 bases between. The CDR3 region is CSARELGVRETQFF. The CDR3 nucleotides are TGCAGTGCTAGAGAATTAGGGGTTAGAGAGACCCAGTTCTTC.

In regard to this clonotype: With a much larger clone just one base away, this may be a read error. This rearrangement joins TRBV3-1 to TRBJ2-4; D possibly corresponds to TRBD1 (5 bases). The CDR3 is 15 residues long. Germline V gene sequence: CDR1 LGHDT, CDR2 YNNKEL (reference sequence). The ends were cut back, 1 base at V and 13 bases at J, with 20 bases in the middle. The CDR3: CASSQAPGLQESQYF. The CDR3 nucleotides read TGTGCCAGCAGCCAAGCCCCAGGGTTGCAAGAGTCCCAGTACTTC.

This clonotype was seen a handful of times. The chain joins TRBV15 to TRBJ1-5; TRBD1 matches at 9 bases. The CDR3 spans 16 residues. The germline gives CDR1 LNHNV, CDR2 YYDKDF (reference sequence). J lost 4 bases, V lost 4 bases, and 8 bases had no gene match. CDR3 nucleotides: TGTGCCACCAGCAAAACTCCCGGACAGGGGAATCAGCCCCAGCATTTT. This translates into CATSKTPGQGNQPQHF.